The T cell receptor (beta chain) described here comes from a study of shared clonotypes between healthy human individuals. Study-wide results and limits: In contrast to clonotypes shared by all four donors, non-shared clonotypes had lower generation probabilities. The naive CD4 repertoires of several donors were compared, and roughly 5.1% of clonotypes were shared.

Donors were healthy HIV-negative adults without recent acute infections or vaccinations. The donors, all of them Caucasian adults, lived in Nashville, Tennessee. In regard to this clone: Its specificity is not known.

Clones were sequenced by immunoSEQ multiplex PCR, and TCRdb holds only the in-frame ones, with some missing. The sample contains 600,000 to 750,000 clones, roughly 70% of which appear only once. Germline CDR1 and CDR2: MGHRA and YSYEKL. The CDR3 is 15 residues long. V gave up 1 base and J gave up 4 bases, with 11 bases separating them. This clonotype was sampled from a woman aged 25 to 45 in good health. V usage is TRBV4-1 and J usage is TRBJ1-5; D unclear. Source material: memory CD4+ T cells sorted from blood. Stated subset: CD45RA-negative fraction. The CDR3 DNA reads TGCGCCAGCAGCCAAGTTGAGCAGCCTAATCAGCCCCAGCATTTT. Residues: CASSQVEQPNQPQHF.